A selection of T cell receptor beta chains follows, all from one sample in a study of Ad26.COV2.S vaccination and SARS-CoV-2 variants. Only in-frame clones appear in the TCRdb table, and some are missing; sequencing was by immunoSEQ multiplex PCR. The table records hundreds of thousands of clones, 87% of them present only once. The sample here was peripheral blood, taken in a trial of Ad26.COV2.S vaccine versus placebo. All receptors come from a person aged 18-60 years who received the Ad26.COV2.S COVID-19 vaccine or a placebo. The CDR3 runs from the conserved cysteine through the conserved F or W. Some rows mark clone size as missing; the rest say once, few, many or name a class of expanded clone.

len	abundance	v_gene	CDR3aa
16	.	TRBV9	CASSPRDRGSTDTQYF
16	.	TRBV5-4	CASRNWTSGGAWTQYF
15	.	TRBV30	CAWNPRGLAGNEQFF
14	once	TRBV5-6	CASSSVVGNTEAFF
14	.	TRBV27	CASRKAPMNTEAFF
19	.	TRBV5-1	CASSQLTGTGFRPPEKLFF
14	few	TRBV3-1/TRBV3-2	CASSQGQGRYGYTF
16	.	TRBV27	CASSSKQGAFRETQYF
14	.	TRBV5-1	CASSPRATNEKLFF
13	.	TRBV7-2	CASSSTGVIQQFF
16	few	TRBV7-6	CASSRGFSATNEKLFF
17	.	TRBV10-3	CAISGLSGGLSYNEQFF
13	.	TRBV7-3	CASSLIDGGEAFF
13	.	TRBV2	CASSVKQIYGYTF
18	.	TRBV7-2	CASSLVPGLAGTNYEQYF
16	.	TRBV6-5	CASSSQGPSSGNTIYF
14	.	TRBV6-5	CASGDRDRTYEQYF
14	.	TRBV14	CASSLGGAPDTQYF
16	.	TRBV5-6	CASSSDSGISGDTQYF
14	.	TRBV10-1	CASSDPLGLETQYF